The present T cell receptor (beta chain) was sequenced within a study of blood T cell repertoires in COVID-19. Measured with immunoSEQ multiplex PCR; TCRdb has only the in-frame clones, and not every one. The sample holds around 79,000 clones, around 89% seen once. The CDR3 runs to 15 residues. The V end was cut by 0 bases, the J end by 0 bases, with 8 bases between. CDR1 and CDR2 (germline): MNHEY, SVGAGI. Material for sequencing was peripheral blood. The chain joins TRBV6-5 to TRBJ1-1, with a weak D call TRBD1 (6 bases). This clonotype was obtained from a man between 65 and 80 years old with active or convalescent COVID-19. CDR3 nucleotides: TGTGCCAGCAGTTACTCGACAGGCTTGAACACTGAAGCTTTCTTT. Amino acid sequence: CASSYSTGLNTEAFF.